This T cell receptor (beta chain) was obtained from a study of blood T cell repertoires in COVID-19. Whole-study context: Italy, Spain and the United States were the sources of the convalescent and acute COVID-19 samples. T cells, B-cell-depleted T cells, or PBMCs provided the cDNA or gDNA that served as material.

As handled by the study authors: Using reference gene primer amplification, nucleated cell counts were estimated. Libraries were prepared by immunoSEQ multiplex PCR; TCRdb keeps only in-frame clonotypes and omits some of them. V, J and clone size are taken as reported in that table, and D and trimming were inferred from the DNA itself. Of about 160,000 clones in the sample, roughly 82% were seen once. Germline V gene data show CDR1 as SGHTS and CDR2 as YDEGEE. Trimming took 6 bases from V and 3 from J; bases not matched to a gene: 11. The CDR3 spans 15 residues. The sequenced sample was peripheral blood. The TCR comes from a man between 65 and 85 years old with acute or convalescent COVID-19. The rearrangement uses TRBV5-8 and TRBJ2-7; 8 nucleotides match TRBD2. In DNA, the CDR3 is TGTGCCAGCATCATCTCCGCGGGAGGTGACTACGAGCAGTACTTC. Translation: CASIISAGGDYEQYF.